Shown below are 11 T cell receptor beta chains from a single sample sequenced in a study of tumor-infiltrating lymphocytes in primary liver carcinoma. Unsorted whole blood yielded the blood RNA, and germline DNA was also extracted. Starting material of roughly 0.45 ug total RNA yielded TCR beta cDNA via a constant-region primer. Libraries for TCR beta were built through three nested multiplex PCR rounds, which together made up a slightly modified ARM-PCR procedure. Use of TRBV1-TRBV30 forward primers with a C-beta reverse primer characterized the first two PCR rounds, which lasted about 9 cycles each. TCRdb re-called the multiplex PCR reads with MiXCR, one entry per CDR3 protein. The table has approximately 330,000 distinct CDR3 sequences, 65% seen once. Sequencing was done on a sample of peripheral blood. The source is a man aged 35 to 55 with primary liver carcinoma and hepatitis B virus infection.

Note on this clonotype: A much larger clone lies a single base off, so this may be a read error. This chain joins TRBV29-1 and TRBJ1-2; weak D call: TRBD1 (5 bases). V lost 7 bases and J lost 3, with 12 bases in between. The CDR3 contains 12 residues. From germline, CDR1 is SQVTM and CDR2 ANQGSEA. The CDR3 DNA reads TGCAGCGCTACATGGGGCGACTATGGCTACACCTTC. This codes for CSATWGDYGYTF.

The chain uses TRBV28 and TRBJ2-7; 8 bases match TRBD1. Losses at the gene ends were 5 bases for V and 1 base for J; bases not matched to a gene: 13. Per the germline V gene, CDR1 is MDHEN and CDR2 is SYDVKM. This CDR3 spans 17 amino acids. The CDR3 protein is CASSLTVDRVISYEQYF. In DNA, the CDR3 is TGTGCCAGCAGTCTAACGGTGGACAGGGTAATTTCCTACGAGCAGTACTTC.

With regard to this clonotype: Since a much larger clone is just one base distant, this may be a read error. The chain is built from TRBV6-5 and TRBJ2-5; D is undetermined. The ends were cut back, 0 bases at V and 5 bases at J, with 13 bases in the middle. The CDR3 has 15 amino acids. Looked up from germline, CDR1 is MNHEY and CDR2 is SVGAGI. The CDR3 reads CASSYSNLLRETQYF. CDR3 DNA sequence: TGTGCCAGCAGTTACTCGAATCTGCTGCGGGAGACCCAGTACTTC.

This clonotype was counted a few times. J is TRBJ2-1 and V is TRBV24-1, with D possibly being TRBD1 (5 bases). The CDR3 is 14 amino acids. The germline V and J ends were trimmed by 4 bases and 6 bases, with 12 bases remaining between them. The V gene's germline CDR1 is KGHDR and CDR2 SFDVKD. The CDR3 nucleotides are TGTGCCACCAGTGACCCGCCCAGGGCCAATGAGCAGTTCTTC. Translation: CATSDPPRANEQFF.

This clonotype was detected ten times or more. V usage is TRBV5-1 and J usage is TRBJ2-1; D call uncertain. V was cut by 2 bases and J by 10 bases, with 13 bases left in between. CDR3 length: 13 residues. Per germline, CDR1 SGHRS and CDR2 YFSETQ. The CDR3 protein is CASSLGPVKEQFF. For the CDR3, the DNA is TGCGCCAGCAGCTTAGGGCCCGTAAAGGAGCAGTTCTTC.

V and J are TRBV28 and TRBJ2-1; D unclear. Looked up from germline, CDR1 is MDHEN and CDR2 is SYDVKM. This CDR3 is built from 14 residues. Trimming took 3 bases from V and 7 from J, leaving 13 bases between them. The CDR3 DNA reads TGTGCCAGCAGTTTCAGAGCCGGGCGGAATGAGCAGTTCTTC. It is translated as CASSFRAGRNEQFF.

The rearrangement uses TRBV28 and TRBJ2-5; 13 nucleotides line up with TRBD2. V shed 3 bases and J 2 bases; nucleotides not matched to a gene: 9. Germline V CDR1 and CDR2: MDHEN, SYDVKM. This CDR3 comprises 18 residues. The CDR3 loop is CASSFLSGLAGQQETQYF. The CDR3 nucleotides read TGTGCCAGCAGTTTTCTTTCGGGACTAGCGGGGCAACAAGAGACCCAGTACTTC.

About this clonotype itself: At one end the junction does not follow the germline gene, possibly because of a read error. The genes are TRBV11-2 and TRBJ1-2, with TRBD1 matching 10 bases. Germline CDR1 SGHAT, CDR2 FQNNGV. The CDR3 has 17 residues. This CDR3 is CAGSPSTEGQGKTGYTF. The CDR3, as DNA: TGTGCCGGCAGCCCCTCCACCGAGGGACAGGGGAAAACTGGCTACACCTTC.

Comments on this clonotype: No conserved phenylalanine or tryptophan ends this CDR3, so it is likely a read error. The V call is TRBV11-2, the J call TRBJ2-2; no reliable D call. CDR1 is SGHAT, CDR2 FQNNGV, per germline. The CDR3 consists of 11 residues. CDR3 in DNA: TGTGCGAGCAGGCGATCCGGGGAGCTGTTTTTG. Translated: CASRRSGELFL.

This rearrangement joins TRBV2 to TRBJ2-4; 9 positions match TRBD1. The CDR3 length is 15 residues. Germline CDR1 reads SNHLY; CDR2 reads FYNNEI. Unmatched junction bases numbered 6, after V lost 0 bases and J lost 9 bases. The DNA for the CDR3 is TGTGCCAGCAGTGAAGCTGCCGGGACAGGGCCCATTCAGTACTTC. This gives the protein CASSEAAGTGPIQYF.

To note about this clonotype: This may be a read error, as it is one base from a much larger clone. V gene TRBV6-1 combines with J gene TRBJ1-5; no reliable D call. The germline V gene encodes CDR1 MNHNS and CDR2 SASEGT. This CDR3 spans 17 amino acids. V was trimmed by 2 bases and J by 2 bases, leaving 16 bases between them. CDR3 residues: CASSELVGSSGNQPQHF. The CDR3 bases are TGTGCCAGCAGTGAACTCGTCGGGTCTAGTGGCAATCAGCCCCAGCATTTT.